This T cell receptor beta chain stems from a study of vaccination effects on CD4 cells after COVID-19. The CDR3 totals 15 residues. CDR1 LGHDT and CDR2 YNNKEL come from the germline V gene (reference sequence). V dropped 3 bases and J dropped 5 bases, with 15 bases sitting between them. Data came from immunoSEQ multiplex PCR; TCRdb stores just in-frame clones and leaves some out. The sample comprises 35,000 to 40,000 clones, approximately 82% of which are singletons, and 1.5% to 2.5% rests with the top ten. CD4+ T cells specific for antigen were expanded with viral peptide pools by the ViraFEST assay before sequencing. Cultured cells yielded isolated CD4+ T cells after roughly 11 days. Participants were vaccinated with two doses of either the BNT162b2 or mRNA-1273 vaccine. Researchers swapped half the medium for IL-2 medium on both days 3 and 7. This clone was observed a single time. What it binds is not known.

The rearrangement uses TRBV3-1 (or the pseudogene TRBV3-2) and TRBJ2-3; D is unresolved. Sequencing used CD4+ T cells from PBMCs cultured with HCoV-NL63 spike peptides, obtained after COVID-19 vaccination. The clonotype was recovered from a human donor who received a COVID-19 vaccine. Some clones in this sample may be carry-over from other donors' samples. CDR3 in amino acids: CASSHLMGRGDTQYF. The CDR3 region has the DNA TGTGCCAGCAGCCATCTAATGGGTCGCGGAGATACGCAGTATTTT.